Listed below are T cell receptor beta chains from one sample, sequenced in a study of blood T cell repertoires in COVID-19. This table comes from immunoSEQ multiplex PCR, and its TCRdb copy is limited to in-frame clones, with some not included. The sample has around 93,000 clones, 77% seen once; the top ten hold about 10%. The specimen sequenced was peripheral blood. The receptors were gathered from a woman aged 80 or over with acute or convalescent COVID-19. Each CDR3 is given with its conserved first and last residue. D genes are given only for firm matches. Not all rows give a size; the values are once, few, many and, for expanded clones, a class.

clone size: -; J gene: TRBJ1-1; V gene: TRBV6-5; D gene: -; CDR3 DNA: TGTGCCAGCAGTTACGGCAACAGGGTGGGCACTGAAGCTTTCTTT; CDR3 protein: CASSYGNRVGTEAFF
clone size: -; J gene: TRBJ1-3; V gene: TRBV5-6; D gene: TRBD1; CDR3 DNA: TGTGCCAGCAGCGAAACAGGGGGATGGTCTGGAAACACCATATATTTT; CDR3 protein: CASSETGGWSGNTIYF
clone size: -; J gene: TRBJ1-2; V gene: TRBV27; D gene: TRBD1; CDR3 DNA: TGTGCCAGCAGTTTCCCAGGACAGGGGACACGGAACTATGGCTACACCTTC; CDR3 protein: CASSFPGQGTRNYGYTF
clone size: -; J gene: TRBJ2-4; V gene: TRBV6-6; D gene: -; CDR3 DNA: TGTGCCAGCAGCCAGGAACGGATTCAGTACTTC; CDR3 protein: CASSQERIQYF
clone size: -; J gene: TRBJ2-5; V gene: TRBV3-1/TRBV3-2; D gene: -; CDR3 DNA: TGTGCCAGCAGCCACGGGGTGGGGCAAGAGACCCAGTACTTC; CDR3 protein: CASSHGVGQETQYF
clone size: -; J gene: TRBJ1-1; V gene: TRBV6-2/TRBV6-3; D gene: TRBD1; CDR3 DNA: TGTGCCAGCAGTACAAACCACAGGGGAACTGAAGCTTTCTTT; CDR3 protein: CASSTNHRGTEAFF
clone size: few; J gene: TRBJ1-5; V gene: TRBV5-6; D gene: -; CDR3 DNA: TGTGCCAGCAGCTTGGTTGGGAGTAGCAATCAGCCCCAGCATTTT; CDR3 protein: CASSLVGSSNQPQHF
clone size: -; J gene: TRBJ2-7; V gene: TRBV19; D gene: TRBD1; CDR3 DNA: TGTGCCAGTAGTAATACAGGGGGCGCCGAGCAGTACTTC; CDR3 protein: CASSNTGGAEQYF
clone size: few; J gene: TRBJ1-4; V gene: TRBV28; D gene: -; CDR3 DNA: TGTGCCAGCAGTTCACCGCCCGCCGTAGCCTCTAATGAAAAACTGTTTTTT; CDR3 protein: CASSSPPAVASNEKLFF
clone size: -; J gene: TRBJ1-5; V gene: TRBV18; D gene: -; CDR3 DNA: TGTGCCAGCTCACTCCGGGTCGTGCAGCCCCAGCATTTT; CDR3 protein: CASSLRVVQPQHF
clone size: -; J gene: TRBJ2-7; V gene: TRBV7-9; D gene: -; CDR3 DNA: TGTGCCAGCGGGCGGGAAACGGGGGAGCAGTACTTC; CDR3 protein: CASGRETGEQYF
clone size: -; J gene: TRBJ2-2; V gene: TRBV19; D gene: -; CDR3 DNA: TGTGCCAGTAGTACCCAGGGGACGAACACCGGGGAGCTGTTTTTT; CDR3 protein: CASSTQGTNTGELFF
clone size: -; J gene: TRBJ1-1; V gene: TRBV5-6; D gene: -; CDR3 DNA: TGTGCGAGCAGCTTGGAGAGGTCGGTGCTCTCTGAAGCTTTCTTT; CDR3 protein: CASSLERSVLSEAFF
clone size: -; J gene: TRBJ1-2; V gene: TRBV10-2; D gene: -; CDR3 DNA: TGCGCCAGCAACCCAGCAGAGGCGGGCTATGGCTACACCTTC; CDR3 protein: CASNPAEAGYGYTF
clone size: -; J gene: TRBJ1-1; V gene: TRBV5-1; D gene: TRBD1; CDR3 DNA: TGCGCCAGCAGTCAGGGACAGGGCAGGGACCACACTGAAGCTTTCTTT; CDR3 protein: CASSQGQGRDHTEAFF
clone size: -; J gene: TRBJ1-2; V gene: TRBV2; D gene: -; CDR3 DNA: TGTGCCAGCAGTGAACAGTGGGCAGCCTATGGCTACACCTTC; CDR3 protein: CASSEQWAAYGYTF
clone size: -; J gene: TRBJ2-7; V gene: TRBV23-1; D gene: -; CDR3 DNA: TGCGCCAGCACCCTCTCGAGGGCTAGACCCTACGAGCAGTACTTC; CDR3 protein: CASTLSRARPYEQYF
clone size: -; J gene: TRBJ1-5; V gene: TRBV7-8; D gene: TRBD1; CDR3 DNA: TGTGCCAGCAGTATAACAGGGGGAAGCAATCAGCCCCAGCATTTT; CDR3 protein: CASSITGGSNQPQHF
clone size: -; J gene: TRBJ1-5; V gene: TRBV7-9; D gene: -; CDR3 DNA: TGTGCCAGCAGCCGAGGTGGCAGGGGCGACCTCCAGCATTTT; CDR3 protein: CASSRGGRGDLQHF
clone size: -; J gene: TRBJ2-7; V gene: TRBV5-1; D gene: TRBD1; CDR3 DNA: TGCGCCAGCAGCTTGTCTGGACAGGGGTTCGACGAGCAGTACTTC; CDR3 protein: CASSLSGQGFDEQYF
clone size: once; J gene: TRBJ1-1; V gene: TRBV19; D gene: -; CDR3 DNA: TGTGCCAGTAGTATATGGCACAGCTCGAACACTGAAGCTTTCTTT; CDR3 protein: CASSIWHSSNTEAFF
clone size: -; J gene: TRBJ1-6; V gene: TRBV6-5; D gene: -; CDR3 DNA: TGTGCCAGCAGGGGGGGAAGCTCCTATAATTCACCCCTCCACTTT; CDR3 protein: CASRGGSSYNSPLHF
clone size: once; J gene: TRBJ2-1; V gene: TRBV9; D gene: TRBD2; CDR3 DNA: TGTGCCAGCAGCGTCCAGGGGGGACTAGCGGCGAATGAGCAGTTCTTC; CDR3 protein: CASSVQGGLAANEQFF
clone size: -; J gene: TRBJ2-3; V gene: TRBV5-1; D gene: TRBD2; CDR3 DNA: TGCGCCAGCAGCTCTCTGGGGGAGGGTGTCACAGATACGCAGTATTTT; CDR3 protein: CASSSLGEGVTDTQYF
clone size: -; J gene: TRBJ1-1; V gene: TRBV5-1; D gene: TRBD1; CDR3 DNA: TGCGCCAGCAGCCTAGTCGGACAGGGGGCAGCGGGGAACACTGAAGCTTTCTTT; CDR3 protein: CASSLVGQGAAGNTEAFF
clone size: -; J gene: TRBJ2-2; V gene: TRBV29-1; D gene: -; CDR3 DNA: TGCAGCGTTGAAGTGTGGGGGGAGGCCGGGGAGCTGTTTTTT; CDR3 protein: CSVEVWGEAGELFF
clone size: -; J gene: TRBJ2-7; V gene: TRBV5-5; D gene: -; CDR3 DNA: TGTGCCAGCGGGATGGGGGCTGTCTACGAGCAGTACTTC; CDR3 protein: CASGMGAVYEQYF
clone size: -; J gene: TRBJ1-6; V gene: TRBV4-2; D gene: TRBD1; CDR3 DNA: TGTGCCAGCAGCGATCAGGGGGGAAATTCACCCCTCCACTTT; CDR3 protein: CASSDQGGNSPLHF
clone size: -; J gene: TRBJ2-7; V gene: TRBV6-4; D gene: TRBD2; CDR3 DNA: TGTGCCAGTGATAAAAGCGGGGGGGCTCCCTACGAGCAGTACTTC; CDR3 protein: CASDKSGGAPYEQYF
clone size: once; J gene: TRBJ1-2; V gene: TRBV20-1; D gene: -; CDR3 DNA: TGCAGTCCCGTCTCGTACTATGGCTACACCTTC; CDR3 protein: CSPVSYYGYTF
clone size: -; J gene: TRBJ1-1; V gene: TRBV3-1/TRBV3-2; D gene: -; CDR3 DNA: TGTGCCAGCAGCCAGAGGGGGGGGGTCACTGAAGCTTTCTTT; CDR3 protein: CASSQRGGVTEAFF
clone size: few; J gene: TRBJ1-1; V gene: TRBV30; D gene: -; CDR3 DNA: TGTGCCTGGAGTGTACAGGAAAACACTGAAGCTTTCTTT; CDR3 protein: CAWSVQENTEAFF
clone size: -; J gene: TRBJ1-5; V gene: TRBV2; D gene: -; CDR3 DNA: TGTGCCAGCAGGCGGGGCGGTAGCAATCAGCCCCAGCATTTT; CDR3 protein: CASRRGGSNQPQHF
clone size: -; J gene: TRBJ2-1; V gene: TRBV2; D gene: -; CDR3 DNA: TGTGCCAGTCGACTTAGCTCCTACAATGAGCAGTTCTTC; CDR3 protein: CASRLSSYNEQFF
clone size: few; J gene: TRBJ2-2; V gene: TRBV27; D gene: TRBD1; CDR3 DNA: TGTGCCAGCAGAAGACAGGGGGCGAACACCGGGGAGCTGTTTTTT; CDR3 protein: CASRRQGANTGELFF
clone size: -; J gene: TRBJ1-5; V gene: TRBV19; D gene: TRBD1; CDR3 DNA: TGTGCCAGTAGACCAAGGGACAGGGTCGCAATCTATCAGCCCCAGCATTTT; CDR3 protein: CASRPRDRVAIYQPQHF
clone size: -; J gene: TRBJ1-5; V gene: TRBV28; D gene: TRBD1; CDR3 DNA: TGTGCCAGCAGTTTCCCGACAGGGGTTGCTCAGCCCCAGCATTTT; CDR3 protein: CASSFPTGVAQPQHF
clone size: -; J gene: TRBJ1-2; V gene: TRBV10-3; D gene: -; CDR3 DNA: TGTGCCATCAGTGAGTCTCCAGGCGCCGGTAACTATGGCTACACCTTC; CDR3 protein: CAISESPGAGNYGYTF
clone size: -; J gene: TRBJ1-2; V gene: TRBV28; D gene: -; CDR3 DNA: TGTGCCAGCACGTCACAGGGCTATGGCTACACCTTC; CDR3 protein: CASTSQGYGYTF
clone size: many; J gene: TRBJ2-7; V gene: TRBV28; D gene: -; CDR3 DNA: TGTGCCAGCACCTCGCAGGGGAGCCCCTACGAGCAGTACTTC; CDR3 protein: CASTSQGSPYEQYF
clone size: -; J gene: TRBJ2-7; V gene: TRBV6-2/TRBV6-3; D gene: TRBD2; CDR3 DNA: TGTGCCAGCAGTACAGGGACTAGCGGGAGGGCCTGGGAGCAGTACTTC; CDR3 protein: CASSTGTSGRAWEQYF
clone size: -; J gene: TRBJ2-7; V gene: TRBV5-4; D gene: TRBD2; CDR3 DNA: TGTGCCAGCAGCCCGCCCCCTCTAGCGGGAGTCTACGAGCAGTACTTC; CDR3 protein: CASSPPPLAGVYEQYF
clone size: -; J gene: TRBJ2-3; V gene: TRBV9; D gene: TRBD2; CDR3 DNA: TGTGCCAGCAGCGCGACTAGCGGTTTTACAGATACGCAGTATTTT; CDR3 protein: CASSATSGFTDTQYF
clone size: -; J gene: TRBJ1-1; V gene: TRBV7-6; D gene: -; CDR3 DNA: TGTGCCAGCAGCGGACAGACGAACACTGAAGCTTTCTTT; CDR3 protein: CASSGQTNTEAFF
clone size: few; J gene: TRBJ2-2; V gene: TRBV7-6; D gene: TRBD1; CDR3 DNA: TGTGCCAGCAGCTTAGCGCCGGGACAGGGGGCATACGGGGAGCTGTTTTTT; CDR3 protein: CASSLAPGQGAYGELFF
clone size: -; J gene: TRBJ2-3; V gene: TRBV7-2; D gene: TRBD2; CDR3 DNA: TGTGCCAGCAGCTTAGATGCGGGGGGCCTACTGGGTACGCAGTATTTT; CDR3 protein: CASSLDAGGLLGTQYF
clone size: -; J gene: TRBJ1-3; V gene: TRBV5-1; D gene: TRBD1; CDR3 DNA: TGCGCCAGCAGCTTAACACCAGACAGGGAGTCAGGAGGAAACACCATATATTTT; CDR3 protein: CASSLTPDRESGGNTIYF
clone size: -; J gene: TRBJ1-2; V gene: TRBV18; D gene: TRBD1; CDR3 DNA: TGTGCCAGCAGGACAGGGCTAGGCTACACCTTC; CDR3 protein: CASRTGLGYTF
clone size: -; J gene: TRBJ1-1; V gene: TRBV7-2; D gene: TRBD1; CDR3 DNA: TGTGCCAGCAGCCCCCGACAGGGGGGTACTGAAGCTTTCTTT; CDR3 protein: CASSPRQGGTEAFF
clone size: -; J gene: TRBJ1-2; V gene: TRBV7-2; D gene: TRBD1; CDR3 DNA: TGTGCCAGCAGCTCCGACAGGGGAGGTTTTGGCTACACCTTC; CDR3 protein: CASSSDRGGFGYTF
clone size: few; J gene: TRBJ2-1; V gene: TRBV11-3; D gene: -; CDR3 DNA: TGTGCCAGCAGCTTAGGACAGATCAATGAGCAGTTCTTC; CDR3 protein: CASSLGQINEQFF
clone size: few; J gene: TRBJ1-3; V gene: TRBV2; D gene: -; CDR3 DNA: TGTGCCAGCAGCCCTGACAGGAACGCTGGAAACACCATATATTTT; CDR3 protein: CASSPDRNAGNTIYF
clone size: -; J gene: TRBJ2-1; V gene: TRBV18; D gene: -; CDR3 DNA: TGTGCCAGCTCACCACCGTTACAATACAATGAGCAGTTCTTC; CDR3 protein: CASSPPLQYNEQFF
clone size: -; J gene: TRBJ1-1; V gene: TRBV23-1; D gene: -; CDR3 DNA: TGCGCCAGCAGTCAATCTGGACAGCCGAACACTGAAGCTTTCTTT; CDR3 protein: CASSQSGQPNTEAFF
clone size: -; J gene: TRBJ1-2; V gene: TRBV2; D gene: -; CDR3 DNA: TGTGCCAGCAGGTTGGACAGTGGTAATGGCTACACCTTC; CDR3 protein: CASRLDSGNGYTF
clone size: -; J gene: TRBJ1-5; V gene: TRBV27; D gene: -; CDR3 DNA: TGTGCCAGCAGACAATATGGGGCCGATCAGCCCCAGCATTTT; CDR3 protein: CASRQYGADQPQHF
clone size: -; J gene: TRBJ1-1; V gene: TRBV10-2; D gene: -; CDR3 DNA: TGCGCCAGCAGTCAACAGGGGAACACTGAAGCTTTCTTT; CDR3 protein: CASSQQGNTEAFF
clone size: -; J gene: TRBJ2-3; V gene: TRBV24-1; D gene: -; CDR3 DNA: TGTGCCACCAGTGACCCTGTAGCCACAGATACGCAGTATTTT; CDR3 protein: CATSDPVATDTQYF
clone size: -; J gene: TRBJ2-2; V gene: TRBV11-2; D gene: TRBD2; CDR3 DNA: TGTGCCAGCAGCTTAGGGGGACTAGGGGCCGGGGAGCTGTTTTTT; CDR3 protein: CASSLGGLGAGELFF